This TCR beta chain was observed in a study of blood T cell repertoires in COVID-19. Study-level information: Spain, Italy and the United States supplied samples that represented acute and convalescent COVID-19. The analysed material was cDNA or gDNA that came from T cells, B-cell-depleted T cells, or PBMCs.

Clones were sequenced by immunoSEQ multiplex PCR, and TCRdb holds only the in-frame ones, with some missing. Here the sample spans roughly 250,000 clones, 86% being singletons. CDR3 size: 15 residues. Per germline, CDR1 SGHTA and CDR2 FQGNSA. V trimming: 5 bases; J trimming: 6 bases; junction bases outside the gene matches: 7. Residents of about two dozen US areas, aged about 18 to 95 years, made up the participants. Clinical history as reported by participants underpinned cohort assignment. This clonotype was sampled from a woman between 50 and 59 years old who had recovered from COVID-19. Sequencing was performed on PBMCs or T cells enriched from blood (not recorded which). The chain carries TRBV7-2 and TRBJ2-3; 11 bases line up with TRBD2. CDR3 amino acids: CASSLPTSGMDTQYF. DNA of the CDR3: TGTGCCAGCAGCCTGCCGACTAGCGGGATGGATACGCAGTATTTT.